These 26 T cell receptor beta chains were all obtained from the same sample, sequenced in a study of human T cells and chemical hapten exposure. Time point given: pre-sensitization, week 0. As to treatment: therapeutic diphenylcyclopropenone sensitization with weekly scalp DPC. TCRdb re-called the RACE reads with MiXCR, one entry per CDR3 protein. The sample lists around 92,000 distinct CDR3 sequences; 10% to 14% were seen once. The sequences come from whole blood, collected in connection with sensitization to the hapten diphenylcyclopropenone (DPC). The source of these receptors is a woman aged 55-75 years with alopecia areata. Some clones in this sample may be carry-over from other donors' samples.

The rearrangement links TRBV10-3 to TRBJ1-2; 7 positions match TRBD1. CDR3 length equals 15 residues. The germline V gene has CDR1 ENHRY and CDR2 SYGVKD. V gave up 2 bases and J gave up 5 bases; unmatched junction bases: 8. CDR3 bases: TGTGCCATCAGTGAGACATACGGACAGGAGTATGGCTACACCTTC. This encodes CAISETYGQEYGYTF.

A few counts support this clonotype. The chain employs TRBV12-3 or TRBV12-4 and TRBJ2-7; D unclear. Between the trimmed V and J ends, which lost 3 bases and 4 bases, there was a span of 13 bases. The CDR3 runs to 14 residues. Here the CDR3 DNA reads TGTGCCAGCAGTTTCTACGAAGGCCGTTACGAGCAGTACTTC. As protein: CASSFYEGRYEQYF.

This clonotype was observed many times. The genes are TRBV2 and TRBJ2-7; 7 nucleotides line up with TRBD2. This CDR3 spans 14 amino acids. J was trimmed by 0 bases and V by 1 base; bases with no gene match: 0. Germline CDR1 is SNHLY and CDR2 is FYNNEI. CDR3 in amino acids: CASSEGLASYEQYF. The CDR3 DNA is TGTGCCAGCAGTGAAGGACTAGCCTCCTACGAGCAGTACTTC.

Ten or more counts support this clonotype. This sequence joins TRBV11-2 and TRBJ2-5, with 15 bases fitting TRBD2. V shed 5 bases, J shed 7 bases, and the junction held 11 bases outside the gene matches. This CDR3 is built from 17 residues. Germline CDR1 reads SGHAT; CDR2 reads FQNNGV. The CDR3 DNA reads TGTGCCAGCAGCCTCGGACTAGCGGGGGGGCGTGGGACGACCCAGTACTTC. Amino acids: CASSLGLAGGRGTTQYF. The entire variable domain, with the rest obtained from reference TRBV11-2 and TRBJ2-5, is as follows: EAGVAQSPRYKIIEKRQSVAFWCNPISGHATLYWYQQILGQGPKLLIQFQNNGVVDDSQLPKDRFSAERLKGVDSTLKIQPAKLEDSAVYLCASSLGLAGGRGTTQYFGPGTRLLVL.

This clonotype came up a few times. The genes are TRBV7-2 and TRBJ2-3; D not resolved. This CDR3 has 13 residues. V was pared by 0 bases and J by 5 bases, with 6 bases between. CDR1 SGHTA and CDR2 FQGNSA come from the germline V gene. The CDR3 region is CASSLARRDTQYF. Written as DNA, the CDR3 is TGTGCCAGCAGCTTAGCTCGGAGAGATACGCAGTATTTT.

The V gene is TRBV14, the J gene TRBJ2-7, with D hard to call. This CDR3 is 16 amino acids long. Germline CDR1 is SGHDN and CDR2 is FVKESK. The V end was cut by 1 base, the J end by 2 bases, with 15 bases between. For the CDR3, the DNA is TGTGCCAGCAGCCAAGGTAACTGGGTAGGCACCTACGAGCAGTACTTC. Its translation is CASSQGNWVGTYEQYF.

This clonotype has ten or more counts. The chain has TRBV3-1 and TRBJ2-3, with D unclear. V shed 1 base and J shed 1 base, with 9 bases lying between them. CDR1 LGHDT and CDR2 YNNKEL come from the germline V gene (reference sequence). The CDR3 extends over 15 amino acids. CDR3 sequence (DNA): TGTGCCAGCAGCCAAGGTGGTACGGGCACAGATACGCAGTATTTT. It translates to CASSQGGTGTDTQYF.

This clonotype was seen many times. An end of the junction does not agree with germline; a read error may underlie this. V gene TRBV7-7 combines with J gene TRBJ2-1, with 8 nucleotides matching TRBD2. This CDR3 spans 15 amino acids. The germline CDR1 and CDR2 sequences are SSHAT and FNYEAQ (reference sequence). Here the CDR3 DNA reads TGTGCTAGCAGCCCGGCGGGGGGTATCTACAATGAGCAGTTCTTC. It specifies CASSPAGGIYNEQFF.

This clonotype was counted between two and nine times. The V and J genes are TRBV7-9 and TRBJ1-5; 11 bases are a match to TRBD1. CDR1 and CDR2 from the germline V gene are SEHNR and FQNEAQ (reference sequence). The CDR3 is made up of 15 amino acids. V dropped 5 bases and J dropped 3; count of bases not matched to a gene: 3. This chain's CDR3 is CASSPGQGVNQPQHF. DNA of the CDR3: TGTGCCAGCAGCCCGGGACAGGGGGTCAATCAGCCCCAGCATTTT.

V and J are TRBV5-1 and TRBJ2-4; D is perhaps TRBD2 (5 bases). Between the trimmed V and J ends, which lost 4 bases and 0 bases, there was a span of 8 bases. The CDR3 consists of 14 residues. CDR1 and CDR2 (germline): SGHRS, YFSETQ. The CDR3 DNA is TGCGCCAGCAGCAGGGAGAGAGCCAAAAACATTCAGTACTTC. The encoded protein is CASSRERAKNIQYF.

This chain joins TRBV19 and TRBJ2-1; TRBD1 might be the D (6 bases). V dropped 4 bases and J dropped 8 bases, with 12 bases sitting between them. This CDR3 has 13 amino acids. Germline CDR1 is LNHDA and CDR2 is SQIVND (reference sequence). CDR3 in DNA: TGTGCCAGTAGTAGGGTTTGGGGGCATGAGCAGTTCTTC. This sequence encodes CASSRVWGHEQFF.

This clonotype was detected many times. The chain couples TRBV7-2 to TRBJ1-2, with no clear D. Between the trimmed V and J ends, which lost 5 bases and 0 bases, there was a span of 22 bases. The length of the CDR3 is 18 residues. Germline V gene sequence: CDR1 SGHTA, CDR2 FQGNSA. The CDR3 here is CASSLLAGSAEANYGYTF. The CDR3 DNA reads TGTGCCAGCAGCCTCCTGGCTGGGAGCGCCGAAGCTAACTATGGCTACACCTTC.

The CDR3 is CASGSSQDIYGYTF. The CDR3 DNA follows: TGTGCTAGTGGTTCCAGTCAGGACATCTATGGCTACACCTTC. The rearrangement joins TRBV12-5 to TRBJ1-2; a weak D match, TRBD1 (5 bases). The CDR3 contains 14 residues. Germline V gene sequence: CDR1 LGHNT, CDR2 FRNRAP. With 4 bases removed from V and 4 bases from J, the gap between germline ends came to 13 bases.

This clonotype was seen at least ten times. J is TRBJ2-3 and V is TRBV5-1; 9 bases fit TRBD2. The germline V gene encodes CDR1 SGHRS and CDR2 YFSETQ. V lost 2 bases, J lost 6 bases, and 4 bases stayed unmatched. This CDR3 has 14 amino acids. This CDR3 reads CASSFELAGDTQYF. The CDR3 nucleotides are TGCGCCAGCAGCTTCGAGCTAGCGGGGGATACGCAGTATTTT.

In this sample, this clonotype turned up many times. The chain has TRBV11-2 and TRBJ2-1; D unclear. The germline V and J ends were trimmed by 3 bases and 10 bases, with 13 bases remaining between them. Germline lookup yields CDR1 SGHAT and CDR2 FQNNGV. CDR3 length: 13 residues. The CDR3 DNA reads TGTGCCAGCAGCTTCTCCCGGGTGGAGGAGCAGTTCTTC. Residues: CASSFSRVEEQFF. The variable domain in full, with the rest retrieved from reference TRBV11-2 and TRBJ2-1, is EAGVAQSPRYKIIEKRQSVAFWCNPISGHATLYWYQQILGQGPKLLIQFQNNGVVDDSQLPKDRFSAERLKGVDSTLKIQPAKLEDSAVYLCASSFSRVEEQFFGPGTRLTVL.

The V and J genes are TRBV2 and TRBJ2-3, with a weak D call TRBD1 (5 bases). Germline V gene sequence: CDR1 SNHLY, CDR2 FYNNEI. CDR3 length: 15 residues. The V end lost 2 bases, the J end lost 8 bases, and 17 bases lay between the germline ends. This CDR3 is CASSEQGQKESTQYF. CDR3 DNA: TGTGCCAGCAGTGAACAGGGTCAAAAAGAGTCTACGCAGTATTTT.

The sample holds a few counts of this clonotype. The chain carries TRBV18 and TRBJ2-1, with 11 positions matching TRBD2. Trimming at V came to 4 bases and at J to 8 bases, leaving 7 bases not matched to a gene. This CDR3 region has 15 residues. CDR1 KGHSH and CDR2 LQKENI come from the germline V gene. The CDR3 sequence: CASSHSGGVVDEQFF. The CDR3 DNA is TGTGCCAGCTCACATAGCGGGGGGGTCGTCGATGAGCAGTTCTTC.

This clonotype was observed many times. The chain links TRBV7-9 to TRBJ1-1; D uncertain. V lost 1 base to trimming and J lost 4 bases, with 7 bases between them. This CDR3 is 13 amino acids long. Germline V gene sequence: CDR1 SEHNR, CDR2 FQNEAQ (reference sequence). This CDR3 reads CASSLVSFTEAFF. CDR3 in DNA: TGTGCCAGCAGCTTAGTTAGTTTCACTGAAGCTTTCTTT. Supplemented by reference TRBV7-9 and TRBJ1-1, the full variable domain reads DTGVSQNPRHKITKRGQNVTFRCDPISEHNRLYWYRQTLGQGPEFLTYFQNEAQLEKSRLLSDRFSAERPKGSFSTLEIQRTEQGDSAMYLCASSLVSFTEAFFGQGTRLTVV.

This clonotype was seen a handful of times. V is TRBV29-1 and J is TRBJ1-4, with unresolved D. In germline, CDR1 is SQVTM, CDR2 ANQGSEA. There are 13 residues in the CDR3. The V gene lost 7 bases and the J gene lost 6 bases, with 15 bases spanning the gap. The CDR3 spells CSATEVVDEKLFF. As DNA, the CDR3 is TGCAGCGCTACAGAAGTGGTGGATGAAAAACTGTTTTTT.

This clonotype was counted ten times or more. V usage is TRBV20-1 and J usage is TRBJ2-3, with a tentative D call TRBD2 (5 bases). CDR1 is DFQATT and CDR2 is SNEGSKA in the germline V gene (reference sequence). The V end was cut by 3 bases, the J end by 11 bases, with 9 bases between. The CDR3 has 10 residues. CDR3 DNA: TGCAGTGCTAGCTACCGGGGGCAGTATTTT. It codes for CSASYRGQYF.

The V gene is TRBV9, the J gene TRBJ2-2, with TRBD2 as a possible D gene (5 bases). The germline CDR1 and CDR2 sequences are SGDLS and YYNGEE. The CDR3 extends over 17 amino acids. The V end lost 3 bases, the J end lost 3 bases, and 18 bases lay between the germline ends. CDR3 nucleotides: TGTGCCAGCAGCGACGGTCCAAGGCGGGCAGACACCGGGGAGCTGTTTTTT. This translates into CASSDGPRRADTGELFF.

This clonotype was found a few times. This chain uses TRBV20-1 with TRBJ2-5, with D tentatively TRBD2 (5 bases). Germline CDR1 DFQATT, CDR2 SNEGSKA (reference sequence). CDR3 length: 12 amino acids. V was pared by 3 bases and J by 9 bases, with 14 bases between. The CDR3 DNA follows: TGCAGTGCTAGCAAAGGACTGCCGTCCCAGTACTTC. Encoded protein: CSASKGLPSQYF.

This clonotype was seen only a few times. The V gene is TRBV11-2, the J gene TRBJ2-5; 9 positions agree with TRBD1. The CDR3 is 16 amino acids. Per germline, CDR1 SGHAT and CDR2 FQNNGV. Trimming removed 5 bases from V and 7 bases from J; junction bases left unmatched: 14. The CDR3 reads CASSVRIGTGSGTQYF. DNA for the CDR3: TGTGCCAGCAGCGTTAGGATCGGGACAGGGTCTGGGACCCAGTACTTC.

This clonotype has at least ten counts. This rearrangement joins TRBV7-9 to TRBJ2-1, with a tentative D call TRBD2 (7 bases). Between the trimmed V and J ends, which lost 2 bases and 7 bases, there was a span of 18 bases. This CDR3 comprises 16 residues. Germline V lookup: CDR1 SEHNR, CDR2 FQNEAQ (reference sequence). The CDR3 region has the DNA TGTGCCAGCAGCTTATCTGGGGGGGCCTCTGGGAATGAGCAGTTCTTC. This encodes CASSLSGGASGNEQFF. Drawing the rest from reference TRBV7-9 and TRBJ2-1, the complete variable domain is DTGVSQNPRHKITKRGQNVTFRCDPISEHNRLYWYRQTLGQGPEFLTYFQNEAQLEKSRLLSDRFSAERPKGSFSTLEIQRTEQGDSAMYLCASSLSGGASGNEQFFGPGTRLTVL.

This clonotype was seen at least ten times. The CDR3 region has the DNA TGTGCCAGCAGCATCGGACTAGCGGGGGGTGAGACCCAGTACTTC. Its protein is CASSIGLAGGETQYF. This chain uses TRBV7-2 with TRBJ2-5; the match to TRBD2 covers 14 bases. The CDR3 loop spans 15 amino acids. V gave up 5 bases and J gave up 5 bases; unmatched junction bases: 4. The germline V gene encodes CDR1 SGHTA and CDR2 FQGNSA.

As regards this clonotype: This may be a read error: a much more frequent sequence differs by one nucleotide. This chain joins TRBV7-2 and TRBJ2-3, with TRBD2 identical over 7 bases. CDR1 SGHTA and CDR2 FQGNSA come from the germline V gene. The CDR3 contains 19 residues. In nucleotides, the CDR3 is TGTGCCAGCAGCTTAGACCTAGCGGTCCGAGGGTCTAGCACAGATATGCAGTATTTT. This sequence encodes CASSLDLAVRGSSTDMQYF.